This T cell receptor beta chain was documented in a study of lymphopenia after photon versus proton radiotherapy. Findings of the study overall: Oligoclonal CD8+ Temra expansion after nadir drove photon patients' diversity drop. Proton therapy kept repertoires fairly stable, unlike photons, which gained effector/memory cells.

In regard to this clone: No antigen is known for it.

Measured with immunoSEQ multiplex PCR; TCRdb has only the in-frame clones, and not every one. The sample includes 15,000 or so clones, roughly four fifths seen only once; the top ten take 25% to 30%. The clonotype was recovered from a man aged 50 or older with gastric cancer. The sequencing used peripheral blood, collected from a patient treated with photon-based radiotherapy.

This CDR3 is CASSQDLGGAKNTEAFF. The CDR3 DNA sequence: TGCGCCAGCAGCCAAGATCTAGGGGGGGCTAAGAACACTGAAGCTTTCTTT. The chain links TRBV4-1 to TRBJ1-1, with D perhaps matching TRBD1 (6 bases). CDR3 size: 17 residues. V lost 0 bases and J lost 1, with 15 bases in between. Germline V CDR1 and CDR2: MGHRA, YSYEKL.